This T cell receptor (beta chain) was sequenced during a study of Graves' ophthalmopathy and Graves' hyperthyroidism. Looking at the study overall: Hyperthyroidism counted as stable given no ophthalmopathy within 18 months of follow-up.

The V and J ends lost 6 bases and 5 bases, in that order; junction bases with no gene match: 10. The germline V gene encodes CDR1 SGHDT and CDR2 YYEEEE. CDR3 length equals 14 residues. This clonotype was counted only a few times. What it binds is not known. Study-level findings and limits: As the model predicted ophthalmopathy progression, it achieved a sensitivity of 70% to 71% and a specificity of around 73%.

Amplified TCR beta CDR3 regions were obtained using RNA transcripts as template. Second-round multiplex PCR came after a first-round RT-PCR that employed HTBI primers. TCRdb re-analysed the multiplex PCR reads in MiXCR, keeping a single row per CDR3 protein. The sample lists around 1.1 million distinct CDR3 sequences, about two fifths seen once, with approximately 12% in the top ten. Hyperthyroidism was new, under 2 months, in patients aged 18 to 65. Clinicians diagnosed using symptoms, serum thyroxine, TRAb, thyroid ultrasound and orbital computed tomography. The chain carries TRBV5-6 and TRBJ2-7; the match to TRBD1 covers 8 bases. The sequence derives from an adult man with Graves' hyperthyroidism. The sample comprised peripheral blood or thyroid tissue (not recorded which). This chain's CDR3 is CASNQAQGANEQYF. DNA for the CDR3: TGTGCCAGCAACCAGGCTCAGGGGGCGAACGAGCAGTACTTC.